This T cell receptor (delta chain) was identified during a study of gamma-delta chains in newborns, infants, children. About the research overall: Innate gammadelta T cells reportedly expand polyclonally right after birth, driven by microbial exposure, per the title.

TCRdb reprocessed the reads through CATT. The sample has fewer than 8,500 delta-chain clones, 1.5% to 2% seen once. In this sample, this clone is medium-sized (0.01 to 0.1%). Distinct nucleotide sequences in the sample also encode this CDR3. The germline V gene has CDR1 TSWWSYY and CDR2 QGS. With 1 base clipped from V and 2 bases from J, the junction kept 28 bases outside the gene matches. This CDR3 spans 23 amino acids. The sequencing input was blood. The chain combines TRDV1 with TRDJ1, with TRDD3 matching 7 bases. This clonotype originated in a child who was a newborn, infant or young child, either healthy, febrile or measles-vaccinated (not recorded which). CDR3 sequence (DNA): TGTGCTCTTGGGGAACGGATCTACCGCCCCTATAAGACAGGATACGGGTGTACCGATAAACTCATCTTT. Translating gives CALGERIYRPYKTGYGCTDKLIF.